A single TCR beta chain is shown here with its context. There are 14 residues in the CDR3. The V gene end was trimmed by 6 bases and the J gene end by 8 bases; junction bases not matched to a gene: 10. Germline V gene lookup returns CDR1 MDHEN and CDR2 SYDVKM. This sample is part of a study of blood T cell repertoires in COVID-19. Study overall: From the United States, Italy and Spain came samples of acute and convalescent COVID-19. T cells, B-cell-depleted T cells, or PBMCs provided the cDNA or gDNA that served as material.

Per the authors' pipeline: Amplification of reference gene primers provided the estimated nucleated cell counts. Generated by immunoSEQ multiplex PCR, the TCRdb table keeps only in-frame clones and is missing some. Clone size and the V and J calls come from that table; the DNA yielded D and trimming. Of about 180,000 clones detected, more than 75% appear once; the ten largest clones hold over 7.5%. The chain couples TRBV28 to TRBJ1-2, with 9 bases aligning to TRBD1. The source material was peripheral blood. This receptor was taken from a woman aged 70-85 years with acute or convalescent COVID-19. The CDR3 reads CASRTGTGTRGYTF. In nucleotides, the CDR3 is TGTGCCAGCAGAACCGGGACAGGGACGCGCGGCTACACCTTC.